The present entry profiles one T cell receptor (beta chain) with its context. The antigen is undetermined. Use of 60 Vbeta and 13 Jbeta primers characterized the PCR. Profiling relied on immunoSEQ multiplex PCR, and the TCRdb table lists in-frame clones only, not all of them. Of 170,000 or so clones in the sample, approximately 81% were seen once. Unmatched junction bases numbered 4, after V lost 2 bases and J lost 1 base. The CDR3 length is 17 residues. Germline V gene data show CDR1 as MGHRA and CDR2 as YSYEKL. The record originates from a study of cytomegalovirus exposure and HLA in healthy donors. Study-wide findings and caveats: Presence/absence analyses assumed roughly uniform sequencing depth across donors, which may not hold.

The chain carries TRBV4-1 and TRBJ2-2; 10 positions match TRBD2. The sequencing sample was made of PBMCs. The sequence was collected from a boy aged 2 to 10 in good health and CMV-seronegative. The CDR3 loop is CASSQWSSGRNTGELFF. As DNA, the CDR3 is TGCGCCAGCAGCCAATGGTCTAGCGGGAGGAACACCGGGGAGCTGTTTTTT.